This TCR beta chain was found in a study of blood T cell repertoires in COVID-19. The CDR3 covers 13 residues. Looked up from germline, CDR1 is MNHEY and CDR2 is SVGEGT. V lost 5 bases to trimming and J lost 1 base, with 9 bases between them. Clones were read by immunoSEQ multiplex PCR, and TCRdb kept only the in-frame ones, dropping some. The sample shows hundreds of thousands of clones, more than 80% of them seen only once. The study assigned cohorts using participant-reported clinical history. Cohort 3 donors were reported recovered after two negative PCRs, clearance, or symptom resolution. Sequenced material: PBMCs or T cells enriched from blood (not recorded which). This sequence joins TRBV6-2 or TRBV6-3 and TRBJ2-7; D uncertain. This TCR derives from a man aged 25-40 years who had recovered from COVID-19. The CDR3 DNA is TGTGCCAGCAGTGCGCTTCCTTCCTACGAGCAGTACTTC. Translated: CASSALPSYEQYF.